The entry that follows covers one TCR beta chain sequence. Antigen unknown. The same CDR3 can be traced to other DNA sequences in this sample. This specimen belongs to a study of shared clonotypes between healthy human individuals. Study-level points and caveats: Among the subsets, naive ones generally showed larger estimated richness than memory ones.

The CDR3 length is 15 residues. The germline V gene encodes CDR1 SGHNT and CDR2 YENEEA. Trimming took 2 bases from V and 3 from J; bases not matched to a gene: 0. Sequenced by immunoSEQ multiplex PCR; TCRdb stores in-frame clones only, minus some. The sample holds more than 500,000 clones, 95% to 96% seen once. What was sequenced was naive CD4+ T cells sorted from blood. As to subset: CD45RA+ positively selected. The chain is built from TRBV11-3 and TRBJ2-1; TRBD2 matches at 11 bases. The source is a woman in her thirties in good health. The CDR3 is CASSLTSGSYNEQFF. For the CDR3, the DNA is TGTGCCAGCAGCTTAACTAGCGGGAGCTACAATGAGCAGTTCTTC.